The rows below give T cell receptor beta chains drawn from one sample of a study of blood T cell repertoires in COVID-19. Here immunoSEQ multiplex PCR was the method, and the copy in TCRdb shows in-frame clones only, minus some. The data show roughly 130,000 clones, around 88% seen once. Sequenced input: PBMCs or T cells enriched from blood (not recorded which). The receptors stem from a woman aged 45-60 years who had recovered from COVID-19. CDR3s include the opening cysteine and the closing phenylalanine or tryptophan. A D gene is named only where the DNA matches it firmly. Size is stated for part of the rows, as once, few or many counts, or as a class when the clone is expanded.

v_call	d_call	clone_size	j_call	cdr3_aa	cdr3_nt
TRBV29-1	.	.	TRBJ1-1	CSARPQGNTEAFF	TGCAGCGCCCGTCCTCAGGGGAACACTGAAGCTTTCTTT
TRBV2	TRBD1	.	TRBJ1-2	CASSHEDRGRHGYTF	TGTGCCAGCAGCCACGAGGACAGGGGGCGTCATGGCTACACCTTC
TRBV2	TRBD1	.	TRBJ1-2	CASSEGQGHYGYTF	TGTGCCAGCAGTGAGGGACAGGGCCACTATGGCTACACCTTC
TRBV18	TRBD1	.	TRBJ1-2	CASSPPRPRGQNYGYTF	TGTGCCAGCTCACCACCTCGTCCGAGGGGGCAGAACTATGGCTACACCTTC
TRBV27	TRBD1	.	TRBJ1-2	CASRSPTRDRGPNYGYTF	TGTGCCAGCAGAAGTCCTACCCGGGACAGGGGTCCAAACTATGGCTACACCTTC
TRBV7-9	TRBD1	.	TRBJ1-1	CASSLQQGVPEAFF	TGTGCCAGCAGCTTACAACAGGGGGTCCCTGAAGCTTTCTTT
TRBV2	TRBD1	once	TRBJ1-2	CASSRQGNYGYTF	TGTGCCAGCAGTAGACAGGGTAACTATGGCTACACCTTC
TRBV18	TRBD2	.	TRBJ2-3	CASSPTSGGVNGYF	TGTGCCAGCTCACCGACTAGCGGCGGGGTTAATGGGTATTTT
TRBV19	TRBD1	.	TRBJ1-1	CASSMSPGQGRTEAFF	TGTGCCAGTAGTATGAGTCCGGGACAGGGGAGGACTGAAGCTTTCTTT
TRBV7-9	.	.	TRBJ1-5	CASGGTGRLGRQPQHF	TGTGCCAGCGGGGGAACAGGGCGGTTGGGGAGACAGCCCCAGCATTTT
TRBV6-5	TRBD2	.	TRBJ2-1	CASSKSGGLEQFF	TGTGCCAGCAGTAAATCGGGGGGGCTTGAGCAGTTCTTC
TRBV4-1	TRBD1	.	TRBJ2-2	CASSQLRQGLRNTGELFF	TGCGCCAGCAGCCAATTGAGACAGGGGCTCCGGAACACCGGGGAGCTGTTTTTT
TRBV5-1	.	few	TRBJ1-2	CASSPRPVDSSFYGYTF	TGCGCCAGCAGCCCCCGACCCGTGGACAGCAGCTTCTATGGCTACACCTTC
TRBV7-8	.	.	TRBJ2-4	CASSPVSRLAKNIQYF	TGTGCCAGCAGCCCGGTCTCCCGACTAGCCAAAAACATTCAGTACTTC
TRBV10-3	.	.	TRBJ1-5	CAISAAGSDQPQHF	TGTGCCATCAGTGCGGCCGGCAGCGATCAGCCCCAGCATTTT
TRBV28	TRBD2	.	TRBJ2-7	CASSLIPQGGSYEQYF	TGTGCCAGCAGTTTAATACCCCAGGGAGGGTCCTACGAGCAGTACTTC
TRBV11-2	.	.	TRBJ2-2	CASLVKATGELFF	TGTGCCAGCCTAGTTAAGGCGACCGGGGAGCTGTTTTTT
TRBV3-1/TRBV3-2	.	.	TRBJ1-4	CASSQHRVNEKLFF	TGTGCCAGCAGCCAACACAGGGTTAATGAAAAACTGTTTTTT
TRBV7-2	.	.	TRBJ2-7	CASILIGGGGSYEQYF	TGTGCCAGCATACTTATAGGGGGAGGGGGCTCCTACGAGCAGTACTTC
TRBV11-2	.	.	TRBJ1-2	CASSLVGGTNYGYTF	TGTGCCAGCAGCTTAGTGGGGGGGACCAACTATGGCTACACCTTC
TRBV7-9	.	.	TRBJ1-5	CASSLGRSNQPQHF	TGTGCCAGCAGCTTAGGCAGAAGCAATCAGCCCCAGCATTTT
TRBV18	TRBD2	.	TRBJ2-3	CASSPKGLAGFTDTQYF	TGTGCCAGCTCACCGAAGGGACTAGCGGGGTTCACAGATACGCAGTATTTT
TRBV6-1	.	few	TRBJ1-1	CASSERGVNTEAFF	TGTGCCAGCAGTGAACGGGGTGTAAACACTGAAGCTTTCTTT
TRBV5-8	TRBD1	.	TRBJ1-2	CASSHRDRGGYTF	TGTGCCAGCAGTCACCGGGACAGGGGTGGCTACACCTTC
TRBV10-2	.	.	TRBJ2-1	CASRIGGTSYNEQFF	TGCGCCAGCAGGATCGGGGGAACATCCTACAATGAGCAGTTCTTC
TRBV30	.	.	TRBJ1-3	CAWSGGRGNTIYF	TGTGCCTGGAGTGGGGGGCGCGGAAACACCATATATTTT
TRBV11-3	.	.	TRBJ1-2	CASSLTSGNYGYTF	TGTGCCAGCAGCTTAACCTCAGGGAACTATGGCTACACCTTC
TRBV28	TRBD1	.	TRBJ1-4	CASSLGTGRATNEKLFF	TGTGCCAGCAGTTTGGGGACAGGGCGGGCAACTAATGAAAAACTGTTTTTT
TRBV19	.	.	TRBJ2-3	CASSIERGGEDTQYF	TGTGCCAGTAGTATCGAGAGGGGGGGCGAAGATACGCAGTATTTT
TRBV4-1	.	.	TRBJ2-6	CASSDEEVSGANVLTF	TGCGCCAGCAGCGACGAAGAGGTCTCTGGGGCCAACGTCCTGACTTTC
TRBV15	.	.	TRBJ1-1	CATSRVRLQENTEAFF	TGTGCCACCAGCAGAGTCAGATTACAGGAAAACACTGAAGCTTTCTTT
TRBV30	.	.	TRBJ1-5	CAWSQGSNQPQHF	TGTGCCTGGAGTCAGGGCAGCAATCAGCCCCAGCATTTT
TRBV9	.	.	TRBJ2-5	CASSGGGSSPETQYF	TGTGCCAGCAGCGGCGGGGGCTCCAGCCCAGAGACCCAGTACTTC
TRBV6-5	TRBD1	many	TRBJ1-2	CASSYGTGNYGYTF	TGTGCCAGCAGTTACGGGACAGGAAACTATGGCTACACCTTC
TRBV6-5	TRBD1	.	TRBJ1-6	CASSRDRDKPLHF	TGTGCCAGCAGCCGGGACAGAGATAAGCCCCTCCACTTT
TRBV5-4	TRBD1	.	TRBJ2-7	CASRHTGTGAAEQYF	TGTGCCAGCAGACATACCGGGACAGGGGCGGCCGAGCAGTACTTC
TRBV5-8	TRBD1	.	TRBJ2-5	CASSLAGTEETQYF	TGTGCCAGCAGCTTGGCCGGGACAGAAGAGACCCAGTACTTC
TRBV19	TRBD1	.	TRBJ1-5	CASITSGQGYSNQPQHF	TGTGCCAGTATAACCTCGGGACAGGGTTATAGCAATCAGCCCCAGCATTTT